The subject of this entry is one TCR beta chain. Self-reported history from a screening survey and questionnaire set each donor's cohort. The data belong to a study of blood T cell repertoires in COVID-19. Trimming removed 2 bases at V and 2 bases at J, with 7 bases between. Germline CDR1 MNHEY, CDR2 SMNVEV (reference sequence). CDR3 length equals 13 residues. This table comes from immunoSEQ multiplex PCR, and its TCRdb copy is limited to in-frame clones, with some not included. This sample has a few hundred thousand clones, with 85% to 90% found just once. The sequence was collected from a man aged 25-45 years who had recovered from COVID-19. The sample taken for sequencing was PBMCs or T cells enriched from blood (not recorded which). The chain has TRBV27 and TRBJ2-7; D is unclear. CDR3 sequence: CASSLNPTYEQYF. CDR3 nucleotide sequence: TGTGCCAGCAGTTTAAACCCTACCTACGAGCAGTACTTC.